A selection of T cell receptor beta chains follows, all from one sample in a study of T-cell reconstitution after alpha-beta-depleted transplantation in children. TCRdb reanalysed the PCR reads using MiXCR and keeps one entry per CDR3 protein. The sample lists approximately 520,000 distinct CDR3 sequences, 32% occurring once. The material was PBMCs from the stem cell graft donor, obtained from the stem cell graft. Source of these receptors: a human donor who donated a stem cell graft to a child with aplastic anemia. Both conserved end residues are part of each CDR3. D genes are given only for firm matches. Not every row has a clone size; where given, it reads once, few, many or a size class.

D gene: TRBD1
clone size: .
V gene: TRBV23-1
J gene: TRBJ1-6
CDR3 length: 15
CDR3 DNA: TGCGCCAGCAGTCGTCGACAGGGATATAATTCACCCCTCCACTTT
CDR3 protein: CASSRRQGYNSPLHF

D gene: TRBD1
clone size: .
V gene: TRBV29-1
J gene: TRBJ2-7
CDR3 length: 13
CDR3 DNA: TGCAGCGGGAGGGACAGGGTAGACTACGAGCAGTACTTC
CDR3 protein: CSGRDRVDYEQYF

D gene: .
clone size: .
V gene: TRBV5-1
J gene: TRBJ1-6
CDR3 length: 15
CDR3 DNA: TGCGCCAGCAGCTTAGAGACGGCCTATAATTCACCCCTCCACTTT
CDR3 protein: CASSLETAYNSPLHF

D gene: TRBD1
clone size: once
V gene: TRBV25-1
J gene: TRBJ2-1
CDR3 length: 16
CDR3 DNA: TGTGCCAGCAGGGAGACAGGGGGACTGGGCCCGGGAGTGCAGTTCTTC
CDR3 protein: CASRETGGLGPGVQFF

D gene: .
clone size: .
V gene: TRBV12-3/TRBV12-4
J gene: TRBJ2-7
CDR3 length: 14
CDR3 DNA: TGTGCCAGCAGGGCTACCCGAGGTTCCTACGAGCAGTACTTC
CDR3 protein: CASRATRGSYEQYF

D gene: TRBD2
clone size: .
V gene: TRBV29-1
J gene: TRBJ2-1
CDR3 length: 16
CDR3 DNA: TGCAGCGTTGAAGAACTAGCGTACAAGACCTACAATGAGCAGTTCTTC
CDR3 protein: CSVEELAYKTYNEQFF

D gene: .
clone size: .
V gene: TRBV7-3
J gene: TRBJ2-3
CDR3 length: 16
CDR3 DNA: TGTGCCAGCAGCTTAACCGGTTTCGGCAAGACGGATACGCAGTATTTT
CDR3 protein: CASSLTGFGKTDTQYF

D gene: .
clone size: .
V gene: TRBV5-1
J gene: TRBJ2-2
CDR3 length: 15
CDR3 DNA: TGCGCCAGCAGCTTGGCCTCGGGCCGCACCGGGGAGCTGTTTTTT
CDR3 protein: CASSLASGRTGELFF

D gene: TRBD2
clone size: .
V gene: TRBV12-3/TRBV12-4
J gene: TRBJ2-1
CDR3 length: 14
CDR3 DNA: TGTGCCAGCACCTTACTAGCGGGAGGGAATGAGCAGTTCTTC
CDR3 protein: CASTLLAGGNEQFF

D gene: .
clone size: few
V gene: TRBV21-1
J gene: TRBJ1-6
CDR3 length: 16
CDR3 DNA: TGTGCCAGCAGCCCGGGACAGCCGAAAAATAATTCACCCCTCCACTTT
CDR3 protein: CASSPGQPKNNSPLHF

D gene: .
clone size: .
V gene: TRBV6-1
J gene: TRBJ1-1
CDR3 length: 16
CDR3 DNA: TGTGCCAGCAGACATCGGGGGGGGCCCCCTTACACTGAAGCTTTCTTT
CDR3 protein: CASRHRGGPPYTEAFF

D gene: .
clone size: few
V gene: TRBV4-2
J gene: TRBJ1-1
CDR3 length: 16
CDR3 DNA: TGTGCCAGCAGCCAAGATCCGGTCAGGGCAAACACTGAAGCTTTCTTT
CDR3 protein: CASSQDPVRANTEAFF

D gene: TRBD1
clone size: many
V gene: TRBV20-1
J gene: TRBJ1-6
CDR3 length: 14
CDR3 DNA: TGCAGTGCTAGACTCGGGACAGCCTATTCACCCCTCCACTTT
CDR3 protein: CSARLGTAYSPLHF

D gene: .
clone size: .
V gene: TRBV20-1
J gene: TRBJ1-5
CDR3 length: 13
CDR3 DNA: TGCAGTGCTAGAGGGGACGGAGATCAGCCCCAGCATTTT
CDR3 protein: CSARGDGDQPQHF

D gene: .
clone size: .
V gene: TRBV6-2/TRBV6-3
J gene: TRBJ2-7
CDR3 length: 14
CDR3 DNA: TGTGCCAGCAGCTCGACCGGGAACTCCTACGAGCAGTACTTC
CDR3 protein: CASSSTGNSYEQYF

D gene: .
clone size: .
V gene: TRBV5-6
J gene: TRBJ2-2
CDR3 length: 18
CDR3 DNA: TGTGCCAGCAGCTTGTCTCGTCCGGGGCGCTCTAGCACCGGGGAGCTGTTTTTT
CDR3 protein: CASSLSRPGRSSTGELFF

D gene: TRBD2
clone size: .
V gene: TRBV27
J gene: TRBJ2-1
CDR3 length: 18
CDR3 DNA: TGTGCCAGCAGTTTATCTCCGCTAGCGGGAGGGAATTACAATGAGCAGTTCTTC
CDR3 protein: CASSLSPLAGGNYNEQFF

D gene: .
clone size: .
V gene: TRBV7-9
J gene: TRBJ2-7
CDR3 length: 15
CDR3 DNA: TGTGCCAGCAGTGGTTCCGGGACGACCTACTACGAGCAGTACTTC
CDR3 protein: CASSGSGTTYYEQYF

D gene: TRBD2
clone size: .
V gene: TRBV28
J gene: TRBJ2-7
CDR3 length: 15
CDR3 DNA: TGTGCCAGCAGTTTGGGCGGGAGTAAGATCCACGAGCAGTACTTC
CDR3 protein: CASSLGGSKIHEQYF

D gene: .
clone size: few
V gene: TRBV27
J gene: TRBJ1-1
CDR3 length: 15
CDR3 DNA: TGTGCCAGCAGTTCCCTCTCGGACGGGGAGACTGAAGCTTTCTTT
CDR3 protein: CASSSLSDGETEAFF

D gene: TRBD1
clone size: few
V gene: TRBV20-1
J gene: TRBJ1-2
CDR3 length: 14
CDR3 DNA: TGCAGTGCCCGGGGACAGGGGAAGGAGAGCGGCTACACCTTC
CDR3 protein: CSARGQGKESGYTF

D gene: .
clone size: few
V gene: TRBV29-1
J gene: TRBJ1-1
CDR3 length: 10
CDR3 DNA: TGCAGCGTCGGGTATGCTGAAGCTTTCTTT
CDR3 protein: CSVGYAEAFF

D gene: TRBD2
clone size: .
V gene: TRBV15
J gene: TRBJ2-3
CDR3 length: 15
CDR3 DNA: TGTGCCACCAGCCGACTAGCGGGAGGATGGGATACGCAGTATTTT
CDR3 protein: CATSRLAGGWDTQYF

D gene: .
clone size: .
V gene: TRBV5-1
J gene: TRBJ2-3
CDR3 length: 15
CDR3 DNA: TGCGCCAGCAGCTGGACCGGGACTGCCACAGATACGCAGTATTTT
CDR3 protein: CASSWTGTATDTQYF

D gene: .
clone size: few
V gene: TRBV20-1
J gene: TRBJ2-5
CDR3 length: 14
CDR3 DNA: TGCAGTGCTAGACATCCGGGTTTGTGGGAGACCCAGTACTTC
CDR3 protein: CSARHPGLWETQYF

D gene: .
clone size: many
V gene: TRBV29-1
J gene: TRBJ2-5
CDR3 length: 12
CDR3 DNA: TGCAGCGTTGACCCTACACAAGAGACCCAGTACTTC
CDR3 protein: CSVDPTQETQYF

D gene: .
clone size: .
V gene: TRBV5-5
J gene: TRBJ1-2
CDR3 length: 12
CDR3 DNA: TGTTCCAGCAGCTTAGCTACTTCCGGCTACACCTTC
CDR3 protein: CSSSLATSGYTF

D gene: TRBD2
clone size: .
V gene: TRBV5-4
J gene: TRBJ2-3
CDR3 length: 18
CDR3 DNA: TGTGCCAGCAGCTCCCCCGGGACGGGACTAGCGGTAACAGATACGCAGTATTTT
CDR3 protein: CASSSPGTGLAVTDTQYF

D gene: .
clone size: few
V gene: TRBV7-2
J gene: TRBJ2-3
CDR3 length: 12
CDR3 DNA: TGTGCCAGCAGCAACCCCGGGGATACGCAGTATTTT
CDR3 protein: CASSNPGDTQYF

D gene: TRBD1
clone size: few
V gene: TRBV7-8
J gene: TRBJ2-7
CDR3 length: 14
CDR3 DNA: TGTGCCAGCAGCCCCGGGACAGGAAGGAACGAGCAGTACTTC
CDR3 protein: CASSPGTGRNEQYF

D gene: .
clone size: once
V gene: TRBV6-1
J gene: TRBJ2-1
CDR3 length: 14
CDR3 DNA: TGTGCCAGCAGTGAAGACACTTCGGGGAATGAGCAGTTCTTC
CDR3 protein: CASSEDTSGNEQFF

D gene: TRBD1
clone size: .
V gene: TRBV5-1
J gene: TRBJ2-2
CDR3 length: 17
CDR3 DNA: TGCGCCAGCAGCCCGGACAGGGGGAACGTGCCTACCGGGGAGCTGTTTTTT
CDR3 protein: CASSPDRGNVPTGELFF

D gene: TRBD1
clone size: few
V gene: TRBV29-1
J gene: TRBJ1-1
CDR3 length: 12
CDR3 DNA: TGCAGCGTGACAGGGTGGAACACTGAAGCTTTCTTT
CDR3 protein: CSVTGWNTEAFF

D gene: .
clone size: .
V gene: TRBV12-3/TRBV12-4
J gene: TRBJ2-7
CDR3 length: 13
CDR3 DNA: TGTGCCAGCACCTGGGAGTTAGAGTACGAGCAGTACTTC
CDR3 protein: CASTWELEYEQYF

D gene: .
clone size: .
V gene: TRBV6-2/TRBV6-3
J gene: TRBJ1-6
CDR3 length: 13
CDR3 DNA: TGTGCCAGCAGAAGACAGAATAATTCACCCCTCCACTTT
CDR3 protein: CASRRQNNSPLHF

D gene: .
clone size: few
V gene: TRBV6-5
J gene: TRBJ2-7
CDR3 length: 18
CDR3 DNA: TGTGCCAGCAGTTACCCGAAGGACTGGACATCTGTGTCCTACGAGCAGTACTTC
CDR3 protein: CASSYPKDWTSVSYEQYF

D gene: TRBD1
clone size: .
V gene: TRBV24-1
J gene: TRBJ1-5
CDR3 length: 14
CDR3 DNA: TGTGCCACCAGTGATAGGACAGGGGATCAGCCCCAGCATTTT
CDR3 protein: CATSDRTGDQPQHF

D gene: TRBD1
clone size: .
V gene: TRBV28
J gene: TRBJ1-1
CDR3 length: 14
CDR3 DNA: TGTGCCAGCAGTTTCTCCGACAGGGGGCTGGGAGCTTTCTTT
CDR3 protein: CASSFSDRGLGAFF

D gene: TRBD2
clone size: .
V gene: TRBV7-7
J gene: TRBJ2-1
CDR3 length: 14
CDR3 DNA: TGTGCCAGCAGCCAGGGACTAGCGGGTAATGAGCAGTTCTTC
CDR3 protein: CASSQGLAGNEQFF

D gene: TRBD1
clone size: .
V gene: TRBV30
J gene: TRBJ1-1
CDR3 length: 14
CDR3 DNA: TGTGCCTGGGACAGGGGGCCCCTGAACACTGAAGCTTTCTTT
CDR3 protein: CAWDRGPLNTEAFF

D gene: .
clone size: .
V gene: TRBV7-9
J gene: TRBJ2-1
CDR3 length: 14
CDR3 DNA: TGTGCCAGCAGCTTTCCGAGCGCCTACAATGAGCAGTTCTTC
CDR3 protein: CASSFPSAYNEQFF

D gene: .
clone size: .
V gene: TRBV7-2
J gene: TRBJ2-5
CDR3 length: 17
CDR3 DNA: TGTGCCAGCAGCCCTTTCCTAAAGGGCCGGGGTCAAGAGACCCAGTACTTC
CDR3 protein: CASSPFLKGRGQETQYF

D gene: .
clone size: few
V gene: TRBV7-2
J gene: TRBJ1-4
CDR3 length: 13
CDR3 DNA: TGTGCCAGCGGGGTTGAGTTCCCAGAAAAACTGTTTTTT
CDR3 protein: CASGVEFPEKLFF

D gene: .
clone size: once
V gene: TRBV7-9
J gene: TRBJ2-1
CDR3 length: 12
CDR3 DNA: TGTGCCAGCAGGGACGCGGGTGATGAGCAGTTCTTC
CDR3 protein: CASRDAGDEQFF

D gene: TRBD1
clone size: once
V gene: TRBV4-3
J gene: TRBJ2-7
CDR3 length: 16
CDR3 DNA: TGCGCCAGCAGCCCTCGATGGACAGGGGGCCAGGAAGAGCAGTACTTC
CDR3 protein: CASSPRWTGGQEEQYF

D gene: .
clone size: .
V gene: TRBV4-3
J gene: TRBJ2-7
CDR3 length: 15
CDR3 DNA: TGCGCCAGCAGCCAATTCCAGGGGGGATCCTACGAGCAGTACTTC
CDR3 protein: CASSQFQGGSYEQYF

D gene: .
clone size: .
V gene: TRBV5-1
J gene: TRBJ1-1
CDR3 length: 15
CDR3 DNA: TGCGCCAGCCGTCGAGCCGGGACCTCGAACACTGAAGCTTTCTTT
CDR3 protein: CASRRAGTSNTEAFF

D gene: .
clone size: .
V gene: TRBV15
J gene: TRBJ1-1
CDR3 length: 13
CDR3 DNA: TGTGCCACCAGCAGACGCAACACGGGGGAAGCTTTCTTT
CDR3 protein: CATSRRNTGEAFF